These 15 T cell receptor beta chains originate from one sample sequenced in a study of shared clonotypes between healthy human individuals. TCRdb keeps only in-frame clones here, not all; method: immunoSEQ multiplex PCR. Found here are about 670,000 clones, around 72% of them singletons; the top ten hold approximately 2%. The specimen was memory CD4+ T cells sorted from blood. Regarding subset: CD45RA-negative fraction. All receptors come from a woman aged 25 to 39 in good health.

This chain uses TRBV7-2 with TRBJ1-3; no reliable D call. Germline CDR1 reads SGHTA; CDR2 reads FQGNSA. Trimming took off 1 base at V and 0 bases at J, with 4 bases between the two ends. This CDR3 region has 14 residues. The CDR3 sequence: CASSLVYSGNTIYF. CDR3 in DNA: TGTGCCAGCAGCTTAGTCTACTCTGGAAACACCATATATTTT.

The J gene is TRBJ1-3, the V gene TRBV9; D gene uncertain. The CDR3 loop spans 16 amino acids. Germline V gene sequence: CDR1 SGDLS, CDR2 YYNGEE. With 0 bases removed from V and 0 bases from J, the gap between germline ends came to 10 bases. The CDR3 sequence: CASSVAGPSSGNTIYF. CDR3 coding DNA: TGTGCCAGCAGCGTAGCTGGACCCAGCTCTGGAAACACCATATATTTT.

This clone was seen a few times. The chain uses TRBV5-1 and TRBJ1-2, with 7 bases identical to TRBD1. The V segment lost 4 bases and the J segment 6 bases; nucleotides outside the gene matches: 12. This CDR3 is built from 15 residues. CDR1 is SGHRS, CDR2 YFSETQ, per germline. The CDR3 loop is CASSGGTETLDGYTF. In nucleotides, the CDR3 is TGCGCCAGCAGCGGAGGGACAGAAACGTTAGATGGCTACACCTTC.

The CDR3 spells CSTSVALGEQYF. The CDR3 bases are TGCAGCACGAGTGTGGCGTTGGGCGAGCAGTACTTC. V and J are TRBV29-1 and TRBJ2-7; D remains ambiguous. The CDR3 loop spans 12 amino acids. V shed 8 bases and J shed 6 bases, with 17 bases lying between them. Germline V gene data show CDR1 as SQVTM and CDR2 as ANQGSEA.

The V call is TRBV2, the J call TRBJ2-7; no definite D call. This CDR3 region has 13 residues. In germline, CDR1 is SNHLY, CDR2 FYNNEI. Trimming cost V 2 bases and J 4 bases, with 9 bases left between them. The CDR3 spells CASSEYKTYEQYF. The DNA of the CDR3 is TGTGCCAGCAGTGAATATAAAACTTACGAGCAGTACTTC.

J is TRBJ2-2 and V is TRBV2, with TRBD2 as a possible D gene (5 bases). The CDR3 contains 17 residues. CDR1 SNHLY and CDR2 FYNNEI come from the germline V gene. Deletions cut 7 bases from V and 5 bases from J, with 23 bases between. CDR3 DNA sequence: TGTGCCAGCACGGGTAGAGCGGAGGCCGGTACGACCGGGGAGCTGTTTTTT. Encoded protein: CASTGRAEAGTTGELFF.

The chain is built from TRBV4-1 and TRBJ1-5, with D perhaps TRBD1 (5 bases). Trimming cost V 0 bases and J 6 bases, with 15 bases left between them. This CDR3 is 16 amino acids long. Looked up from germline, CDR1 is MGHRA and CDR2 is YSYEKL. The CDR3 spells CASSQEWQGPGQPQHF. DNA for the CDR3: TGCGCCAGCAGCCAAGAATGGCAGGGTCCTGGTCAGCCCCAGCATTTT.

The genes are TRBV13 and TRBJ2-7; the D is unclear. Trimming left V 5 bases short and J 2 bases short, with 16 bases between. Germline V gene sequence: CDR1 PRHDT, CDR2 FYEKMQ (reference sequence). The CDR3 sequence is 15 residues long. The CDR3 here is CASSPMGFTPYEQYF. The CDR3 bases are TGTGCCAGCAGCCCCATGGGATTCACCCCCTACGAGCAGTACTTC.

CDR3 coding DNA: TGTGCCAGCAGCACAGGACGGGAGACCGGCGGGGAGCTGTTTTTT. Its protein is CASSTGRETGGELFF. The V call is TRBV9, the J call TRBJ2-2, with a possible D match to TRBD2 (6 bases). Germline V gene lookup returns CDR1 SGDLS and CDR2 YYNGEE. The CDR3 spans 15 residues. The V and J ends lost 4 bases and 7 bases respectively, with 17 bases between them.

This clone was observed once. This chain uses TRBV27 with TRBJ2-7; 7 bases match TRBD2. CDR1 and CDR2 from the germline V gene are MNHEY and SMNVEV (reference sequence). The V segment lost 2 bases and the J segment 1 base; nucleotides outside the gene matches: 2. This CDR3 contains 14 residues. The CDR3 is CASSLAGASYEQYF. The CDR3 nucleotides are TGTGCCAGCAGTTTAGCGGGAGCATCCTACGAGCAGTACTTC.

The genes are TRBV28 and TRBJ2-2; D unresolved. V lost 8 bases and J lost 7, with 11 bases in between. CDR3 length: 12 amino acids. CDR1 and CDR2 from the germline V gene are MDHEN and SYDVKM. The CDR3 DNA is TGTGCCAGCGGCCCCCGAGTCGGGGAGCTGTTTTTT. It specifies CASGPRVGELFF. Based on the CDR3 plus reference TRBV28 and TRBJ2-2, the full variable domain is DVKVTQSSRYLVKRTGEKVFLECVQDMDHENMFWYRQDPGLGLRLIYFSYDVKMKEKGDIPEGYSVSREKKERFSLILESASTNQTSMYLCASGPRVGELFFGEGSRLTVL.

This clone was detected once. V usage is TRBV14 and J usage is TRBJ1-3; D unclear. The CDR3 has 13 amino acids. Germline-derived CDR1 and CDR2 are SGHDN and FVKESK. V gave up 3 bases and J gave up 4 bases, with 7 bases separating them. The DNA of the CDR3 is TGTGCCAGCAGCCACGTGGGGGGAAACACCATATATTTT. Protein product: CASSHVGGNTIYF.

The gene calls are TRBV28 and TRBJ2-1, with D maybe TRBD1 (6 bases). The CDR3 runs 13 residues. V lost 7 bases to trimming and J lost 8 bases, with 15 bases between them. CDR1 MDHEN and CDR2 SYDVKM come from the germline V gene. The CDR3 sequence is CASTQNEGDEQFF. The DNA of the CDR3 is TGTGCCAGCACCCAAAACGAGGGGGATGAGCAGTTCTTC.

This clone has just a few counts. The chain recombines TRBV29-1 with TRBJ2-3; D not resolved. There are 11 residues in the CDR3. V gave up 6 bases and J gave up 6 bases, with 10 bases separating them. Germline V gene data show CDR1 as SQVTM and CDR2 as ANQGSEA. The CDR3 nucleotides are TGCAGCGTCCAACTCGCCGATACGCAGTATTTT. Encoded protein: CSVQLADTQYF.

This chain links TRBV11-2 with TRBJ1-6; possibly TRBD1 for D (5 bases). In germline, CDR1 is SGHAT, CDR2 FQNNGV. The V gene lost 8 bases and the J gene lost 8 bases, with 13 bases spanning the gap. CDR3 size: 13 residues. The CDR3 here is CASSGRLDSPLHF. DNA for the CDR3: TGTGCCAGCTCGGGGCGTTTGGATTCACCCCTCCACTTT.